This T cell receptor (beta chain) came from a study of blood T cells in healthy people across ages. General study points: The study found more naive CD4+ cells and higher diversity in long-lived than aged donors.

Together with a sample-barcoded 5' primer, a J-beta primer mix was included in a second PCR lasting roughly 6 to 12 cycles. Each of the cDNA molecules was tagged by a template-switch adaptor with 12 random nucleotides. TCRdb re-derived calls from the 5' RACE reads in MiXCR, one entry per CDR3 protein. The table lists 540,000 or so distinct CDR3 sequences, nearly 25% of them singletons, with around 10% in the top ten. Germline V gene data show CDR1 as MDHEN and CDR2 as SYDVKM. This CDR3 spans 13 amino acids. The ends were cut back, 5 bases at V and 0 bases at J, with 8 bases in the middle. The sample holds a few counts of this clonotype. Its antigen is not identified. These data were also reused for a study on T cells of mothers and their children. This second report adds: Reads obtained per mother exceeded 9 million TCR beta CDR3 reads, with a few million obtained per child.

This sequence originates from a boy aged 10-17 years in good health. Input material: blood. This chain connects TRBV28 to TRBJ2-7; D ambiguous. CDR3 sequence (DNA): TGTGCCAGCAGTGGATGGGACTCCTACGAGCAGTACTTC. Its translation: CASSGWDSYEQYF. The variable domain in full, with the rest retrieved from reference TRBV28 and TRBJ2-7, is DVKVTQSSRYLVKRTGEKVFLECVQDMDHENMFWYRQDPGLGLRLIYFSYDVKMKEKGDIPEGYSVSREKKERFSLILESASTNQTSMYLCASSGWDSYEQYFGPGTRLTVT.